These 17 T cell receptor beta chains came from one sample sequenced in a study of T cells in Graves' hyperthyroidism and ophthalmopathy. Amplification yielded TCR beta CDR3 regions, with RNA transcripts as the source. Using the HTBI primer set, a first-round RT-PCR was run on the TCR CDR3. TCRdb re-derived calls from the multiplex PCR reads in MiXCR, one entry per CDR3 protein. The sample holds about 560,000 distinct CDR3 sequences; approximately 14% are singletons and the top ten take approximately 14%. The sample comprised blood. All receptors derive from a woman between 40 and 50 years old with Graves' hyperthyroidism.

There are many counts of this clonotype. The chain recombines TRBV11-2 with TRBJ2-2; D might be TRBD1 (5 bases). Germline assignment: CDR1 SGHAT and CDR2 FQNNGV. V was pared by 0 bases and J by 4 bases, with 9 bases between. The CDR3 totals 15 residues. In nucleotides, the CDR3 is TGTGCCAGCAGCTTAGACAGGGTAGTCACCGGGGAGCTGTTTTTT. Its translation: CASSLDRVVTGELFF.

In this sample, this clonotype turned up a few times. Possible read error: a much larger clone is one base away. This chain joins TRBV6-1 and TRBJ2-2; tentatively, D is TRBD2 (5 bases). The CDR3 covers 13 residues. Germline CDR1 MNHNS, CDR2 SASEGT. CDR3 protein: CASRGYQSGELLF. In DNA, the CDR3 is TGTGCCAGCAGAGGGTATCAATCCGGGGAGCTGCTTTTT.

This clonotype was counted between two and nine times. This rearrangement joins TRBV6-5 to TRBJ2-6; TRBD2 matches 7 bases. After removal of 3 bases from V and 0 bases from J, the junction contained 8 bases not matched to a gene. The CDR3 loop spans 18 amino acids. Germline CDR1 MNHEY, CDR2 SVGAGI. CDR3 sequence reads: CASSYVPGGYSGANVLTF. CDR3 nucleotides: TGTGCCAGCAGTTATGTGCCGGGAGGTTACTCTGGGGCCAACGTCCTGACTTTC.

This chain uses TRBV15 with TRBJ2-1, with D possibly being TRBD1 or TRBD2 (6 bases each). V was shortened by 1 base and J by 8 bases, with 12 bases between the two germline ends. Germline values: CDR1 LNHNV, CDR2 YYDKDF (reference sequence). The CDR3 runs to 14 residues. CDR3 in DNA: TGTGCCACCAGCAGAGGGAGGGACAACGATGAGCAGTTCTTC. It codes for CATSRGRDNDEQFF. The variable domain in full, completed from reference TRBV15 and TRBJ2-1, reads DAMVIQNPRYQVTQFGKPVTLSCSQTLNHNVMYWYQQKSSQAPKLLFHYYDKDFNNEADTPDNFQSRRPNTSFCFLDIRSPGLGDTAMYLCATSRGRDNDEQFFGPGTRLTVL.

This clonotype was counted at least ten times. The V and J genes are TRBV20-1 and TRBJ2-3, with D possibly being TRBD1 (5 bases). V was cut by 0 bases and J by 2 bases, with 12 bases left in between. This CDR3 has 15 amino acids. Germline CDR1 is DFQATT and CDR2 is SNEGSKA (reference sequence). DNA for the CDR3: TGCAGTGCTAGAGATCACGGCAGGGCCACAGATACGCAGTATTTT. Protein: CSARDHGRATDTQYF.

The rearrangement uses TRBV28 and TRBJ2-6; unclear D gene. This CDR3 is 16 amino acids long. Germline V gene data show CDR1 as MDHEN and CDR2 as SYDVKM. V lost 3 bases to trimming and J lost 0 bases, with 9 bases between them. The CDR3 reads CASSLFYNSGANVLTF. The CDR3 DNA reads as TGTGCCAGCAGTTTGTTCTACAACTCTGGGGCCAACGTCCTGACTTTC.

The CDR3 protein is CASSLGPRGQYF. CDR3 nucleotide sequence: TGTGCCAGCAGCCTGGGTCCCAGGGGTCAGTACTTC. The rearrangement joins TRBV12-3 or TRBV12-4 to TRBJ2-5; tentatively, D is TRBD1 (6 bases). CDR3 length: 12 residues. V shed 6 bases and J shed 11 bases, with 16 bases lying between them.

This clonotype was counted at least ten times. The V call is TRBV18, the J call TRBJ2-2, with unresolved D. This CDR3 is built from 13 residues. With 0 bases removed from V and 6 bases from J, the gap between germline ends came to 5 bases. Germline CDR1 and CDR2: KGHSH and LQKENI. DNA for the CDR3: TGTGCCAGCTCACCACCCACCGCCGGGGAGCTGTTTTTT. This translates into CASSPPTAGELFF.

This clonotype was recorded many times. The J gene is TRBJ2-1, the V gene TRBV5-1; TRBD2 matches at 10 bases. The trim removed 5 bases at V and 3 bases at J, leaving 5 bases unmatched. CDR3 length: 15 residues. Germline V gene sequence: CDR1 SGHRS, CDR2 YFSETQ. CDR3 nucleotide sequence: TGCGCCAGCAGGCCCCTAGCGGGAGTCTACAATGAGCAGTTCTTC. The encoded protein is CASRPLAGVYNEQFF.

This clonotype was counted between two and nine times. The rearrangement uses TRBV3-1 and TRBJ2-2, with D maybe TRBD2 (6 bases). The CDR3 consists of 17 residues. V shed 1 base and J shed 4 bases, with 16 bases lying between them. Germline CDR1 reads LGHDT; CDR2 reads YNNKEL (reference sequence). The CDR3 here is CASSQGTGAGSTGELFF. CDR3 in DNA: TGTGCCAGCAGCCAAGGGACGGGAGCTGGTAGCACCGGGGAGCTGTTTTTT.

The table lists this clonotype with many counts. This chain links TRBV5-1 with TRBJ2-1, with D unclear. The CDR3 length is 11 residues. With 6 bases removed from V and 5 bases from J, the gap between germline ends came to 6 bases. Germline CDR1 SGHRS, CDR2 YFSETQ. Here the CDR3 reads CASKVDNEQFF. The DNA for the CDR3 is TGCGCCAGCAAAGTGGACAATGAGCAGTTCTTC.

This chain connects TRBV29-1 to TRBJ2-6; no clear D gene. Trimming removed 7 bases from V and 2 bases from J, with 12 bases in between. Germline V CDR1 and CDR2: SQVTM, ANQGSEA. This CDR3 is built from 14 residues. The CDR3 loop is CSENRVPGANVLTF. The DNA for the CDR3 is TGCAGCGAAAATAGGGTACCTGGGGCCAACGTCCTGACTTTC.

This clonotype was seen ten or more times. The CDR3 is CASTTLWGDSRDTEAFF. For the CDR3, the DNA is TGTGCCAGCACCACCCTTTGGGGGGACAGTCGTGATACTGAAGCTTTCTTT. This chain joins TRBV28 and TRBJ1-1; TRBD1 aligns across 7 bases. CDR1 and CDR2 from the germline V gene are MDHEN and SYDVKM. This CDR3 has 17 residues. V dropped 7 bases and J dropped 5; count of bases not matched to a gene: 19.

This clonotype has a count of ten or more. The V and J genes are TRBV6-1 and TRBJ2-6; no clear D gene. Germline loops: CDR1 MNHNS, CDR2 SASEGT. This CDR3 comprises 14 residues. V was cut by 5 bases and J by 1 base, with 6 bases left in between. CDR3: CASSRGSGANVLTF. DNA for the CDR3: TGTGCCAGCAGTAGAGGTTCTGGGGCCAACGTCCTGACTTTC.

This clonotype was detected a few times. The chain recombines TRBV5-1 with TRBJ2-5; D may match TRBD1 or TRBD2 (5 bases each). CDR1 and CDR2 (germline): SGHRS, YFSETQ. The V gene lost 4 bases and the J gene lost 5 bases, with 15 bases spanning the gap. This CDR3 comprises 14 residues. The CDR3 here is CASSPSRGEETQYF. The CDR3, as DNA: TGCGCCAGCAGCCCCTCGAGAGGGGAGGAGACCCAGTACTTC. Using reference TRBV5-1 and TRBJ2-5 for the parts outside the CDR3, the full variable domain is KAGVTQTPRYLIKTRGQQVTLSCSPISGHRSVSWYQQTPGQGLQFLFEYFSETQRNKGNFPGRFSGRQFSNSRSEMNVSTLELGDSALYLCASSPSRGEETQYFGPGTRLLVL.

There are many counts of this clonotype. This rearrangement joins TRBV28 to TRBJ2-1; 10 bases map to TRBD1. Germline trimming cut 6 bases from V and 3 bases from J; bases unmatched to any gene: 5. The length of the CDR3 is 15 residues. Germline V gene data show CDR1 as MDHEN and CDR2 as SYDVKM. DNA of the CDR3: TGTGCCAGCAGCCCCGACAGGGGGCTCTACAATGAGCAGTTCTTC. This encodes CASSPDRGLYNEQFF.

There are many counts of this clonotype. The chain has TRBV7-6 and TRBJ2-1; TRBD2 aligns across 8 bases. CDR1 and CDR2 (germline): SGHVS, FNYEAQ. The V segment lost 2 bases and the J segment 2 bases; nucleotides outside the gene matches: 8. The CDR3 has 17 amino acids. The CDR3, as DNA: TGTGCCAGCAGCTTAAGTCCAGCGGGAGAACCCTACAATGAGCAGTTCTTC. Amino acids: CASSLSPAGEPYNEQFF. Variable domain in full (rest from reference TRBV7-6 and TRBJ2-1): GAGVSQSPRYKVTKRGQDVALRCDPISGHVSLYWYRQALGQGPEFLTYFNYEAQQDKSGLPNDRFSAERPEGSISTLTIQRTEQRDSAMYRCASSLSPAGEPYNEQFFGPGTRLTVL.